This T cell receptor beta chain was sequenced in a study of vaccination and CD4 T cells after COVID-19. Overall study context: Culture controls were given either a CEFX pool, an HIV-1 Nef pool, or no peptide.

A note on this clonotype: Its antigen remains unknown.

Cultured CD4+ T-cell DNA underwent Oncomine TCR Beta short-read sequencing. From cultured CD4+ T cells, genomic DNA was extracted. TCRdb recomputed calls from the PCR reads with MiXCR, one row per CDR3 protein. This table holds about 4,600 distinct CDR3 sequences, approximately 29% found once. Noted treatment: approximately 9-day PBMC culture with coronavirus spike peptide pools or control peptides (ViraFEST assay). Germline trimming cut 6 bases from V and 2 bases from J; bases unmatched to any gene: 7. The germline gives CDR1 MRHNA, CDR2 SNTAGT. CDR3 size: 16 residues. Study findings and constraints: The great majority, 304 of 307 vaccine-specific clones, proved spike mono-reactive in convalescent patients. Convalescent patient numbers were relatively low, with no early post-infection timepoints.

The sample consisted of CD4+ T cells from blood, cultured in vitro. The sequence was obtained from a human donor who had recovered from COVID-19. This chain links TRBV6-4 with TRBJ1-5; 10 bases are shared with TRBD1. The CDR3 coding sequence is TGTGCCAGCAGCCAAGCGGACAGGGGGGGCAATCAGCCCCAGCATTTT. Translating it yields CASSQADRGGNQPQHF.